This entry lists 25 T cell receptor beta chains sequenced from one sample in a study of blood T cells in healthy people across ages (dated by TCRdb to the mid-2010s). The library came from 5' RACE. TCRdb records Illumina HiSeq 2500 as the sequencer. A second PCR of about 7 to 12 cycles was performed with a sample-barcoded 5' primer and a J-beta primer mix. TCRdb cleaned the public reads at Q25 with fastp, built clones with MiXCR and kept in-frame beta chains. Every CDR3 protein is listed once, alongside the most common genes and DNA of its rows. The sample table records 850,000 or so distinct CDR3 sequences; about 28% of these occur just once. 15% to 20% of the sample comes from the top ten. The sequencing input was blood. The receptors were gathered from a woman of 80 years or more in good health.

In regard to this clonotype: This may come from a read error, since a much larger clone is one base off. The gene calls are TRBV5-1 and TRBJ2-1; TRBD1 might be the D (6 bases). The DNA end lines up better with TRBJ2-7; the J call may be wrong. The CDR3 runs 15 residues. Per germline, CDR1 SGHRS and CDR2 YFSETQ. CDR3 sequence reads: CASSLEGTTYNEQYF. As DNA, the CDR3 is TGCGCCAGCAGCTTGGAGGGGACAACATACAATGAGCAGTACTTC.

This clonotype was seen repeatedly, ten times or more. The V and J genes are TRBV15 and TRBJ2-7; D unclear. CDR3 length: 13 amino acids. Germline CDR1 reads LNHNV; CDR2 reads YYDKDF (reference sequence). Trimming took off 0 bases at V and 4 bases at J, with 7 bases between the two ends. The CDR3 here is CATSRDRTYEQYF. In DNA form, the CDR3 reads TGTGCCACCAGCAGAGATCGAACTTACGAGCAGTACTTC.

This clonotype was counted ten times or more. The J gene is TRBJ1-1, the V gene TRBV18, with D uncertain. V lost 1 base and J 0 bases, leaving 9 bases between the germline ends. Germline CDR1 reads KGHSH; CDR2 reads LQKENI. The CDR3 is 15 residues long. CDR3 protein: CASSPQQELNTEAFF. The DNA for the CDR3 is TGTGCCAGCTCACCACAGCAAGAACTGAACACTGAAGCTTTCTTT.

The sample holds many counts of this clonotype. The V gene is TRBV7-8, the J gene TRBJ2-5, with D tentatively TRBD2 (5 bases). Trimming removed 1 base from V and 7 bases from J, with 13 bases in between. The CDR3 extends over 14 amino acids. The germline V gene has CDR1 SGHVS and CDR2 FQNEAQ. CDR3 protein: CASSLGTYEATQYF. The CDR3 DNA sequence: TGTGCCAGCAGCTTAGGGACTTACGAGGCGACCCAGTACTTC.

This clonotype was recorded a few times. The chain is built from TRBV7-2 and TRBJ1-1; D perhaps matches TRBD1 (6 bases). Germline CDR1 SGHTA, CDR2 FQGNSA. CDR3 length: 12 residues. Trimming pared 4 bases from V and 10 bases from J, leaving 13 bases between. CDR3 protein: CASSYFRGLAFF. CDR3 bases: TGTGCCAGCAGCTATTTCAGGGGACTAGCTTTCTTT.

V gene TRBV3-1 combines with J gene TRBJ2-1; D is perhaps TRBD2 (6 bases). Trimming took 1 base from V and 9 from J, leaving 13 bases between them. This CDR3 is 14 amino acids long. Per germline, CDR1 LGHDT and CDR2 YNNKEL (reference sequence). CDR3 sequence: CASSQGTSCSEQFF. In DNA form, the CDR3 reads TGTGCCAGCAGCCAAGGAACTAGCTGCTCTGAGCAGTTCTTC.

This clonotype was counted once. This clone may be a read error of a much larger clone one base away. The V gene is TRBV24-1, the J gene TRBJ2-4; D uncertain. V lost 10 bases and J 4 bases, leaving 13 bases between the germline ends. The CDR3 runs to 13 residues. Germline V gene sequence: CDR1 KGHDR, CDR2 SFDVKD. The CDR3 is CATAIGVKNIQYF. In DNA, the CDR3 is TGTGCCACGGCAATAGGAGTTAAAAACATTCAGTACTTC.

The CDR3 loop reads CASSLWSGTAQETQYF. The CDR3 DNA follows: TGCGCCAGCAGCTTATGGTCAGGGACTGCCCAAGAGACCCAGTACTTC. This sequence joins TRBV5-1 and TRBJ2-5, with TRBD2 as a possible D gene (6 bases). The V and J ends lost 2 bases and 1 base respectively, with 15 bases between them. Germline lookup yields CDR1 SGHRS and CDR2 YFSETQ. There are 16 residues in the CDR3.

Regarding this clonotype: A read error may be the cause here, since a much bigger clone is one base away. The rearrangement links TRBV27 to TRBJ2-1; D remains ambiguous. The CDR3 has 15 residues. The germline V and J ends were trimmed by 10 bases and 12 bases, with 28 bases remaining between them. Germline V CDR1 and CDR2: MNHEY, SMNVEV (reference sequence). CDR3 bases: TGTGCCACCCTTGTTCGAACCGACTCGATTGGTGTGCAGTTCTTC. Translated, it gives CATLVRTDSIGVQFF.

This clonotype was seen a handful of times. This chain links TRBV30 with TRBJ1-2; 10 bases fit TRBD1. The germline CDR1 and CDR2 sequences are GTSNPN and SVGIG (reference sequence). The CDR3 is made up of 13 amino acids. V lost 3 bases, J lost 7 bases, and 5 bases stayed unmatched. For the CDR3, the DNA is TGTGCCTGGAGGATGGGGACAGGGGTTGGCTACACCTTC. Its translation is CAWRMGTGVGYTF.

This chain uses TRBV7-3 with TRBJ2-3; D unresolved. Trimming stripped 1 base from V and 5 bases from J, with 10 bases between. The CDR3 runs to 14 residues. Looked up from germline, CDR1 is SGHTA and CDR2 is FQGTGA. The CDR3 is CASSLSGFEDTQYF. Here the CDR3 DNA reads TGTGCCAGCAGCTTAAGCGGTTTCGAAGATACGCAGTATTTT.

Only a few counts were recorded for this clonotype. The rearrangement uses TRBV5-6 and TRBJ1-2; 7 bases align to TRBD1. Germline V gene data show CDR1 as SGHDT and CDR2 as YYEEEE. The J segment lost 3 bases and the V segment lost 3 bases, leaving 8 bases of the junction unmatched. The CDR3 is 15 residues long. CDR3 sequence (DNA): TGTGCCAGCAGCTCCCAGGGGGGGGCCGACTATGGCTACACCTTC. This translates into CASSSQGGADYGYTF.

The CDR3 sequence: CASSERQTTYGYTF. The CDR3 DNA follows: TGTGCCAGCAGTGAAAGACAGACCACCTATGGCTACACCTTC. The V gene is TRBV2, the J gene TRBJ1-2; possibly TRBD1 for D (5 bases). Per the germline V gene, CDR1 is SNHLY and CDR2 is FYNNEI. CDR3 size: 14 residues. V lost 2 bases and J lost 4, with 11 bases in between. Based on the CDR3 plus reference TRBV2 and TRBJ1-2, the full variable domain is EPEVTQTPSHQVTQMGQEVILRCVPISNHLYFYWYRQILGQKVEFLVSFYNNEISEKSEIFDDQFSVERPDGSNFTLKIRSTKLEDSAMYFCASSERQTTYGYTFGSGTRLTVV.

The chain uses TRBV20-1 and TRBJ2-4; 9 bases line up with TRBD2. The J call may not be correct, given that the DNA end is closer to TRBJ2-5. Germline V gene data show CDR1 as DFQATT and CDR2 as SNEGSKA (reference sequence). The CDR3 spans 13 residues. This CDR3 is CSASGTSLETQYF. CDR3 in DNA: TGCAGTGCGTCCGGGACTAGCTTAGAGACCCAGTACTTC.

The chain joins TRBV7-8 to TRBJ2-1; 8 nucleotides match TRBD2. The last part of the DNA fits TRBJ2-7 better; the J call may be wrong. Germline V gene lookup returns CDR1 SGHVS and CDR2 FQNEAQ. The CDR3 consists of 17 residues. CDR3 nucleotides: TGTGCCAGCAGCTTAGGGTGGGGCGGGGGGACTAACAATGAGCAGTACTTC. Its translation is CASSLGWGGGTNNEQYF.

CDR3 sequence: CATSDSVNTEAFF. The CDR3, as DNA: TGTGCCACCAGTGATTCAGTGAACACTGAAGCTTTCTTT. The chain carries TRBV24-1 and TRBJ1-1; no reliable D call. Germline assignment: CDR1 KGHDR and CDR2 SFDVKD. V dropped 2 bases and J dropped 0 bases, with 3 bases sitting between them. This CDR3 region has 13 residues.

Worth noting for this clonotype: One end of the junction varies from germline; a read error may be responsible. V usage is TRBV12-3 or TRBV12-4 and J usage is TRBJ2-3; unclear D gene. The CDR3 length is 12 residues. The CDR3 sequence is CTSRPQADTQYF. The CDR3 DNA follows: TGTACCAGCAGACCGCAAGCAGATACGCAGTATTTT.

This clonotype was observed a few times. Germline is not matched at one junction end, which may reflect a read error. The chain links TRBV7-2 to TRBJ2-1; 7 positions agree with TRBD1. Germline V gene sequence: CDR1 SGHTA, CDR2 FQGNSA. The CDR3 runs to 11 residues. The CDR3 protein is CASSWDLQGHF. In DNA, the CDR3 is TGTGCCAGCAGCTGGGATCTACAGGGGCATTTC.

The chain combines TRBV14 with TRBJ1-6, with 8 bases aligning to TRBD1. The CDR3 contains 15 residues. V trimming: 4 bases; J trimming: 8 bases; junction bases outside the gene matches: 7. CDR1 is SGHDN and CDR2 is FVKESK in the germline V gene. The CDR3 loop reads CASSLRQGKYSPLHF. The CDR3 nucleotides are TGTGCCAGCAGCCTCCGACAGGGGAAGTATTCACCCCTCCACTTT. Using reference TRBV14 and TRBJ1-6 for the parts outside the CDR3, the full variable domain is EAGVTQFPSHSVIEKGQTVTLRCDPISGHDNLYWYRRVMGKEIKFLLHFVKESKQDESGMPNNRFLAERTGGTYSTLKVQPAELEDSGVYFCASSLRQGKYSPLHFGNGTRLTVT.

This clonotype was seen repeatedly, ten times or more. The V call is TRBV4-3, the J call TRBJ2-7, with 9 bases identical to TRBD1. V was clipped by 0 bases and J by 8 bases; unmatched bases: 8. The CDR3 consists of 15 residues. Germline assignment: CDR1 LGHNA and CDR2 YSLEER. CDR3 residues: CASSQESGQGSKQYF. CDR3 sequence (DNA): TGCGCCAGCAGCCAAGAGTCGGGACAGGGTTCCAAGCAGTACTTC.

There are many counts of this clonotype. The rearrangement joins TRBV9 to TRBJ2-3; D is possibly TRBD1 (6 bases). Germline assignment: CDR1 SGDLS and CDR2 YYNGEE. Trimming took off 0 bases at V and 3 bases at J, with 11 bases between the two ends. The CDR3 extends over 15 amino acids. CDR3 loop: CASSVGAQGTDTQYF. The CDR3 coding sequence is TGTGCCAGCAGCGTAGGTGCGCAGGGGACAGATACGCAGTATTTT. The full variable domain, rest sourced from reference TRBV9 and TRBJ2-3, is DSGVTQTPKHLITATGQRVTLRCSPRSGDLSVYWYQQSLDQGLQFLIQYYNGEERAKGNILERFSAQQFPDLHSELNLSSLELGDSALYFCASSVGAQGTDTQYFGPGTRLTVL.

The rearrangement links TRBV11-2 to TRBJ2-1, with TRBD2 matching over 8 bases. CDR1 and CDR2 from the germline V gene are SGHAT and FQNNGV. The CDR3 runs to 14 residues. V trimming: 7 bases; J trimming: 5 bases; junction bases outside the gene matches: 7. The CDR3 loop is CASTPSGSNNEQFF. The CDR3 coding sequence is TGTGCCAGCACTCCGAGCGGGAGTAACAATGAGCAGTTCTTC.

This chain uses TRBV30 with TRBJ1-1, with 12 bases identical to TRBD1. V lost 4 bases to trimming and J lost 5 bases; unmatched junction nucleotides: 5. This CDR3 region has 14 residues. Per germline, CDR1 GTSNPN and CDR2 SVGIG (reference sequence). Here the CDR3 reads CAWTPGQGATEAFF. CDR3 bases: TGTGCCTGGACTCCGGGACAGGGGGCAACTGAAGCTTTCTTT. Complete variable domain (other parts from reference TRBV30 and TRBJ1-1): SQTIHQWPATLVQPVGSPLSLECTVEGTSNPNLYWYRQAAGRGLQLLFYSVGIGQISSEVPQNLSASRPQDRQFILSSKKLLLSDSGFYLCAWTPGQGATEAFFGQGTRLTVV.

In its sample, this clonotype was seen many times. The chain recombines TRBV20-1 with TRBJ2-5; D possibly corresponds to TRBD2 (6 bases). V lost 6 bases and J lost 5, with 16 bases in between. Germline CDR1 and CDR2: DFQATT and SNEGSKA (reference sequence). The CDR3 consists of 13 residues. The CDR3, as DNA: TGCAGTGCGCTGGGACTTCAGAGGGAGACCCAGTACTTC. It is translated as CSALGLQRETQYF.

In regard to this clonotype: This could be a read error, since a much larger clone is one nucleotide away. The J gene is TRBJ2-3, the V gene TRBV5-5, with 11 bases fitting TRBD2. Trimming removed 4 bases from V and 6 bases from J; junction bases left unmatched: 10. Germline V gene sequence: CDR1 SGHKS, CDR2 YYEKEE (reference sequence). The CDR3 spans 16 residues. The CDR3 DNA sequence: TGTGCCAGCAGCATCCCGGGACTAGCGGAGGGGGATACGCAGTATTTT. Residues: CASSIPGLAEGDTQYF.